These 2 T cell receptor beta chains were all obtained from the same sample, sequenced in a study of a mutant IDH1 vaccine in newly diagnosed glioma (dated by TCRdb to the early 2020s). The time point label, read with the paper, signifies: week 35, safety follow-up. A 20-mer mutant IDH1 peptide at 300 micrograms in Montanide made up each vaccine dose, which was injected subcutaneously together with topical imiquimod. Receptor libraries were prepared by the immunoSEQ multiplex PCR assay. The clones in this table, taken by TCRdb from immuneACCESS, are in-frame only. Not every clone is retained; where verified, under half of the shortfall comes from an unresolved V gene, and the cause of the rest is unknown. The sample table records 50,000 to 70,000 clones; about 90% of these occur just once. The ten largest clones take up about 1.6% of the sample. Their target antigens are unknown. This sample comprised PBMCs, obtained from a glioma patient whose treatment included an IDH1 peptide vaccine. The source is a man aged 40-55 years with glioma.

The CDR3 is CASRRQGAQLGTEAFF. The CDR3 DNA reads TGTGCCAGTAGAAGGCAGGGGGCACAACTTGGCACTGAAGCTTTCTTT. This rearrangement joins TRBV19 to TRBJ1-1; 8 nucleotides align to TRBD1. This CDR3 contains 16 residues. V shed 6 bases, J shed 4 bases, and the junction held 13 bases outside the gene matches. CDR1 LNHDA and CDR2 SQIVND come from the germline V gene (reference sequence). Full variable domain (remainder filled in from reference TRBV19 and TRBJ1-1): DGGITQSPKYLFRKEGQNVTLSCEQNLNHDAMYWYRQDPGQGLRLIYYSQIVNDFQKGDIAEGYSVSREKKESFPLTVTSAQKNPTAFYLCASRRQGAQLGTEAFFGQGTRLTVV.

V gene TRBV5-1 combines with J gene TRBJ2-7, with TRBD2 matching over 12 bases. This CDR3 has 14 residues. The V and J ends lost 4 bases and 7 bases, in that order; junction bases with no gene match: 6. Germline CDR1 and CDR2: SGHRS and YFSETQ. This chain's CDR3 is CASSNLAGGEEQYF. The CDR3 region has the DNA TGCGCCAGCAGCAATCTAGCGGGAGGGGAAGAGCAGTACTTC.